The rows below give T cell receptor beta chains drawn from one sample of a study of blood T cell repertoires in COVID-19. Method: immunoSEQ multiplex PCR; TCRdb's copy keeps in-frame clones and lacks some. This table has under 250,000 clones, approximately 88% appearing once. What was sequenced was PBMCs or T cells enriched from blood (not recorded which). The source of these receptors is a young woman who had been exposed to COVID-19. CDR3s include the opening cysteine and the closing phenylalanine or tryptophan. A D gene is named only where the DNA matches it firmly. Only some rows state a clone size, as once, few, many or a class for expanded clones.

d_call	v_call	clone_size	j_call	cdr3_nt	cdr3_aa
.	TRBV7-3	once	TRBJ1-2	TGTGCCAGCAATAACGGGGAGAACTATGGCTACACCTTC	CASNNGENYGYTF
.	TRBV5-4	few	TRBJ2-2	TGTGCCAGCAGCTTGTATGCCGGGGAGCTGTTTTTT	CASSLYAGELFF
.	TRBV6-6	.	TRBJ1-1	TGTGCCAGCAGACAAGGGGGCACTGAAGCTTTCTTT	CASRQGGTEAFF
TRBD2	TRBV3-1/TRBV3-2	once	TRBJ2-7	TGTGCCAGCAGCCAATGGACTAGCGGGAGCTACGAGCAGTACTTC	CASSQWTSGSYEQYF
TRBD2	TRBV5-1	.	TRBJ2-5	TGCGCCAGCAGCAGTCGCCTAGCGGGAGGGATGGAGACCCAGTACTTC	CASSSRLAGGMETQYF
.	TRBV7-3	.	TRBJ2-7	TGTGCCAGCAGCCTTACGACCAGACAGGACTACGAGCAGTACTTC	CASSLTTRQDYEQYF
TRBD2	TRBV6-2/TRBV6-3	.	TRBJ2-1	TGTGCCAGCAGTTACTTAGCGGGAGGCCCATACAATGAGCAGTTCTTC	CASSYLAGGPYNEQFF
.	TRBV5-1	.	TRBJ1-6	TGCGCCAGCAGCTTGGGGCCAGGGGAGACTTCACCCCTCCACTTT	CASSLGPGETSPLHF
.	TRBV27	.	TRBJ2-1	TGTGCCAGCAGCCCCGGGGTAGGCTACAATGAGCAGTTCTTC	CASSPGVGYNEQFF
TRBD1	TRBV10-2	many	TRBJ2-1	TGCGCCAGCAGTGGGTTAACCGGGACAGGGATTTACAATGAGCAGTTCTTC	CASSGLTGTGIYNEQFF
TRBD2	TRBV7-6	.	TRBJ2-1	TGTGCCAGCAGCAGACTAGCGGGGGAATACAATGAGCAGTTCTTC	CASSRLAGEYNEQFF
.	TRBV6-5	.	TRBJ2-7	TGTGCCAGCAGTTACTCGGCCAGTACCTACGAGCAGTACTTC	CASSYSASTYEQYF
.	TRBV12-5	.	TRBJ2-7	TGTGCTAGTGGTTTGGTAGCTAGGGGGTCCTACGAGCAGTACTTC	CASGLVARGSYEQYF
TRBD2	TRBV5-6	.	TRBJ2-1	TGTGCCAGCAGCTTGAGTCTCGGGACTAGCGGGACCTACAATGAGCAGTTCTTC	CASSLSLGTSGTYNEQFF
TRBD1	TRBV9	once	TRBJ1-6	TGTGCCAGCAGCATCCGGGACAGAGGTTCACCCCTCCACTTT	CASSIRDRGSPLHF
TRBD1	TRBV4-1	.	TRBJ2-7	TGCGCCAGCAGCCAAGGGACAGGGGACTACGAGCAGTACTTC	CASSQGTGDYEQYF
TRBD2	TRBV19	.	TRBJ2-7	TGTGCCAGTAGTACTCTTAGCGGGAGCGTTTACGAGCAGTACTTC	CASSTLSGSVYEQYF
TRBD1	TRBV6-6	.	TRBJ2-2	TGTGCCAGCAGTTCCGACAGGGGGCTCGCCGGGGAGCTGTTTTTT	CASSSDRGLAGELFF
.	TRBV7-6	.	TRBJ2-2	TGTGCCAGCAGCCCAACGAACACCGGGGAGCTGTTTTTT	CASSPTNTGELFF
.	TRBV27	.	TRBJ1-1	TGTGCCAGCAGTTTATCAGGAGGGGCGAACACTGAAGCTTTCTTT	CASSLSGGANTEAFF
TRBD1	TRBV5-1	.	TRBJ1-1	TGCGCCAGCAGCCGTAGCCCGGACAGGGGGCTGGGGACTGAAGCTTTCTTT	CASSRSPDRGLGTEAFF
.	TRBV5-1	.	TRBJ2-1	TGCGCCAGCAGCTATACAGGTAAAATAGGCTCCTACAATGAGCAGTTCTTC	CASSYTGKIGSYNEQFF
.	TRBV5-3	many	TRBJ1-1	TGTGCCAGAAGCCGTCTGACAGGGAACACTGAAGCTTTCTTT	CARSRLTGNTEAFF
TRBD1	TRBV7-8	once	TRBJ1-3	TGTGCCAGCAGCTTTGAGGACAGGGGGTCTGGAAACACCATATATTTT	CASSFEDRGSGNTIYF
TRBD1	TRBV27	.	TRBJ1-1	TGTGCCAGCAGTTTCTGGCAGGGGGCCACTGAAGCTTTCTTT	CASSFWQGATEAFF
TRBD1	TRBV6-5	.	TRBJ1-5	TGTGCCAGCAGGACAGGGGGCGCGACGGGTCAGCCCCAGCATTTT	CASRTGGATGQPQHF